These T cell receptor beta chains were read from a single sample in a study of somatic mutations in cytotoxic T cells in rheumatoid arthritis. The data were produced by immunoSEQ multiplex PCR, yet TCRdb's version contains in-frame clones alone and is incomplete. The sample lists 15,000 to 20,000 clones, more than 70% occurring once. Sequenced input: CD8+ T cells sorted from blood. These receptors came from an adult with rheumatoid arthritis. CDR3s include the opening cysteine and the closing phenylalanine or tryptophan. A D gene is named only where the DNA matches it firmly. Only some rows state a clone size, as once, few, many or a class for expanded clones.

J | D | V | size | CDR3
TRBJ1-1 | NA | TRBV9 | NA | CASSSHPGGFDTEAFF
TRBJ2-2 | NA | TRBV10-1 | once | CASSESWGTGELFF
TRBJ2-7 | TRBD1 | TRBV5-1 | NA | CASSPPGQAFAEQYF
TRBJ1-1 | NA | TRBV25-1 | few | CASSPRLNTEAFF
TRBJ1-1 | TRBD1 | TRBV7-9 | NA | CASSSRQGARGTEAFF
TRBJ2-7 | NA | TRBV11-2 | few | CASSLDSAGEQYF
TRBJ1-1 | NA | TRBV6-5 | NA | CASSYSSTGEAFF
TRBJ2-2 | NA | TRBV11-2 | NA | CASSLDSLVTGELFF
NA | TRBD1 | TRBV7-9 | NA | CASSLAFGTDYNEQFF
TRBJ2-7 | TRBD2 | TRBV18 | NA | CASRGGYYEQYF
TRBJ2-1 | NA | TRBV9 | NA | CASSVVSGDYNEQFF
TRBJ2-3 | TRBD2 | TRBV15 | NA | CATSRDLLLAGAPGTQYF
TRBJ2-7 | NA | TRBV2 | few | CASRGSQSYEQYF
TRBJ2-2 | NA | TRBV7-7 | NA | CAIGLNTGELFF
TRBJ2-1 | TRBD2 | TRBV29-1 | NA | CSGTSGGAHEQFF
TRBJ2-1 | TRBD1 | TRBV29-1 | NA | CSVAGRSGTGENEQFF
TRBJ2-7 | TRBD2 | TRBV4-2 | few | CASSQWISGSYEQYF
TRBJ2-1 | NA | TRBV7-9 | NA | CASSLHEQFF
TRBJ2-3 | NA | TRBV27 | NA | CASNSRVGDTQYF
TRBJ2-7 | NA | TRBV15 | NA | CATSREDGGRNYEQYF
TRBJ1-2 | NA | TRBV11-3 | NA | CASSLEAGVLSGYTF
TRBJ1-3 | NA | TRBV12-5 | once | CASGLTIWDNSGNTIYF
TRBJ1-1 | TRBD1 | TRBV9 | NA | CASSGGQGLNTEAFF
TRBJ1-1 | NA | TRBV5-1 | NA | CASSLFGREGPEAFF
TRBJ2-7 | NA | TRBV5-8 | NA | CASSVQGSYEQYF
TRBJ2-1 | NA | TRBV7-2 | NA | CASSLGSWVEQFF
TRBJ2-1 | TRBD1 | TRBV7-2 | NA | CASSLFPGGVPNEQFF
TRBJ2-7 | TRBD2 | TRBV9 | NA | CASSGGLAESFYEQYF
TRBJ1-6 | NA | TRBV4-1 | NA | CASSPYPLPGTDHSPLHF
TRBJ1-4 | TRBD1 | TRBV7-2 | once | CASSLSAGQIIEKLFF
TRBJ1-2 | NA | TRBV19 | few | CASMKAYGYTF
TRBJ1-5 | NA | TRBV7-2 | NA | CASSLSGGGSQPQHF
TRBJ2-5 | NA | TRBV11-2 | NA | CASSLGTGETQYF
TRBJ1-1 | NA | TRBV7-9 | NA | CASSPTESNTEAFF
TRBJ1-4 | TRBD1 | TRBV7-6 | NA | CASSLGGGQVFEKLFF
TRBJ2-1 | NA | TRBV9 | NA | CASSVGTDNEQFF
TRBJ2-7 | NA | TRBV5-5 | NA | CASSLRFTVGYF
TRBJ2-1 | TRBD2 | TRBV13 | NA | CASRPAGEFGEQFF
TRBJ1-6 | NA | TRBV4-1 | NA | CASSQPDGRVNSPLHF
TRBJ1-4 | NA | TRBV29-1 | NA | CSVLPGITNEKLFF
TRBJ2-7 | TRBD1 | TRBV5-5 | NA | CASSFTGEEQYF